This T cell receptor (beta chain) was observed in a study of blood T cell repertoires in COVID-19. Study context: PBMCs, B-cell-depleted T cells, or T cells were the source of the cDNA or gDNA that made up the material.

In its sample, this clone was seen once. CDR1 is SEHNR, CDR2 FQNEAQ, per germline (reference sequence). The CDR3 has 14 amino acids. Trimming removed 4 bases from V and 8 bases from J, with 14 bases in between. The protocol was immunoSEQ multiplex PCR, while the TCRdb copy is restricted to in-frame clones and leaves out a portion. The sample lists over 200,000 clones, roughly 87% seen once, with about 12% in the top ten. The TCR sequence derives from a young woman who had recovered from COVID-19. V gene TRBV7-9 combines with J gene TRBJ1-4, with D possibly being TRBD1 (5 bases). The sequencing sample was made of peripheral blood. CDR3 region: CASSWAGTVEKLFF. CDR3 nucleotides: TGTGCCAGCAGCTGGGCCGGGACTGTGGAAAAACTGTTTTTT.